The next 8 T cell receptor beta chains were all read from a single sample in a study of T cells in Graves' hyperthyroidism and ophthalmopathy (dated by TCRdb to between 2018 and 2021). Receptor libraries were prepared by multiplex PCR. Data came from an Illumina HiSeq 2000. TCR beta CDR3 regions were amplified from RNA transcripts. The TCR CDR3 was subjected to a first round of RT-PCR using the HTBI primer set and the Qiagen OneStep RT-PCR kit. Using fastp at Q25 and MiXCR, TCRdb reprocessed the public reads and kept productive beta chains. Merged by CDR3 protein, the rows form single entries marked with the most common genes and DNA. The sample table holds over 700,000 distinct CDR3 sequences, of which 35% to 40% were seen once. The ten largest clones capture 8.9% of the sample. Sequenced: blood. These receptor sequences come from a man younger than 35 with Graves' hyperthyroidism.

Points on this clonotype: At one end the junction does not follow the germline gene, possibly because of a read error. The V and J genes are TRBV10-3 and TRBJ1-1; a weak D match, TRBD1 (5 bases). The V gene's germline CDR1 is ENHRY and CDR2 SYGVKD. The CDR3 sequence is 13 residues long. The CDR3 bases are TGTGCCAGCAGAGAGGTTTGGGGGACCCCATGTCTCTTT. Protein: CASREVWGTPCLF.

CDR3 protein: CASSLTSTYARVAYNEQFF. The CDR3 coding sequence is TGTGCCAGCAGCTTAACATCCACATACGCCCGTGTCGCCTACAATGAGCAGTTCTTC. The chain couples TRBV7-9 to TRBJ2-1; D not certain. The CDR3 has 19 amino acids. Germline V lookup: CDR1 SEHNR, CDR2 FQNEAQ (reference sequence). V lost 2 bases, J lost 2 bases, and 22 bases lay in between.

This clonotype was detected only a few times. The V call is TRBV12-3 or TRBV12-4, the J call TRBJ1-2; D may be TRBD1 (6 bases). This CDR3 comprises 12 residues. V lost 7 bases and J 8 bases, leaving 14 bases between the germline ends. CDR3 residues: CASTSRGGGYTF. CDR3 coding DNA: TGTGCCAGCACCTCTCGCGGGGGCGGCTACACCTTC.

The CDR3: CATSSYEQGPYEQYF. The CDR3 nucleotides are TGTGCCACCAGCAGTTACGAACAGGGGCCCTACGAGCAGTACTTC. The chain is built from TRBV15 and TRBJ2-7; 7 bases align to TRBD1. V gave up 3 bases and J gave up 2 bases; unmatched junction bases: 7. Germline V lookup: CDR1 LNHNV, CDR2 YYDKDF (reference sequence). The CDR3 is 15 amino acids.

About this clonotype: The conserved phenylalanine or tryptophan is not found at the CDR3 terminus, so this likely reflects a read error. It is unclear where the CDR3 begins or ends on the DNA, so no DNA is shown, and the CDR3 is as TCRdb lists it. This chain uses TRBV7-4 with TRBJ2-7; the DNA was not compared with TRBD1, the D call given in the table. Germline CDR1 is SGHVT and CDR2 is SQSDAQ. From its first to its last residue, the CDR3 has 8 amino acids. The CDR3 loop is CASSLDAG.

This clonotype was found a few times. The rearrangement links TRBV5-1 to TRBJ2-5; the match to TRBD1 covers 9 bases. CDR3 size: 15 residues. Germline V CDR1 and CDR2: SGHRS, YFSETQ. V shed 0 bases and J 3 bases; nucleotides not matched to a gene: 3. DNA of the CDR3: TGCGCCAGCAGCTTGGGGGGACAGGGCGAAGAGACCCAGTACTTC. This sequence encodes CASSLGGQGEETQYF.

The V and J genes are TRBV2 and TRBJ1-1; D unresolved. Per the germline V gene, CDR1 is SNHLY and CDR2 is FYNNEI. Trimming took 7 bases from V and 11 from J, leaving 17 bases between them. CDR3 length: 12 residues. CDR3 bases: TGTGCCAGCATGGTAGCGGTGGTCGTCGCTTTCTTT. Translation: CASMVAVVVAFF.

The chain links TRBV10-3 to TRBJ2-5; D remains unclear. From germline, CDR1 is ENHRY and CDR2 SYGVKD. The length of the CDR3 is 14 residues. Trimming shortened V by 5 bases and J by 3 bases, and 13 bases separated the two germline ends. CDR3: CAISRPGEKETQYF. CDR3 in DNA: TGTGCCATCAGTCGTCCAGGCGAAAAAGAGACCCAGTACTTC.